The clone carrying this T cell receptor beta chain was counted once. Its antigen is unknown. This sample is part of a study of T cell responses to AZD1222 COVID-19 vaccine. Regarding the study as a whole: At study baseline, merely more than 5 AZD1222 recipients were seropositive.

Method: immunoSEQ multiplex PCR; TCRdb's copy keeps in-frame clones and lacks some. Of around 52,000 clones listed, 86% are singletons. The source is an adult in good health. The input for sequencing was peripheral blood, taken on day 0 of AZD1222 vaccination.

CDR3 DNA: TGTGCCAGCTCATCCGGGACGGAGAACTATGGCTACACCTTC. Translating it yields CASSSGTENYGYTF. This chain joins TRBV18 and TRBJ1-2; D possibly corresponds to TRBD1 (5 bases). Between the trimmed V and J ends, which lost 5 bases and 2 bases, there was a span of 12 bases. CDR3 size: 14 residues. From germline, CDR1 is KGHSH and CDR2 LQKENI.